The present TCR beta chain was sequenced within a study of monozygotic twins with inflammatory bowel disease. Germline V lookup: CDR1 DFQATT, CDR2 SNEGSKA (reference sequence). The CDR3 is made up of 16 amino acids. Notes on the study in general: Subtypes among T cells remained indistinguishable.

Points on this clonotype: Its antigen is still unknown.

cDNA encoding TCRalpha and TCRbeta underwent two nested PCRs of approximately 17 and 9 cycles, each of which was followed by bead purification. With the 5' RACE reads reprocessed, TCRdb shows one record per CDR3 protein and no DNA. Its clone listing holds approximately 400,000 distinct CDR3 sequences. The V gene is TRBV20-1, the J gene TRBJ2-2; TCRdb's D gene call, TRBD2, goes unchecked for lack of DNA. The origin of this receptor is a human donor with ulcerative colitis or Crohn's disease, or a healthy co-twin of an affected twin (not recorded which). The specimen was blood. The chain's CDR3 is CSARTGGALSTGELFF.